One sample yielded the 14 T cell receptor beta chains listed below, sequenced in a study of blood T cell repertoires in COVID-19. Repertoires were generated with immunoSEQ multiplex PCR, while TCRdb's copy carries only in-frame clones and drops some. The sample lists roughly 50,000 clones, approximately 91% occurring once. Material for sequencing was peripheral blood. The origin of the receptors is a woman aged 55-69 years with active COVID-19.

This clone was observed a few times. The chain is built from TRBV6-5 and TRBJ1-5; D might be TRBD1 (5 bases). The CDR3 spans 12 residues. The V and J ends lost 6 bases and 5 bases respectively, with 8 bases between them. CDR1 is MNHEY, CDR2 SVGAGI, per germline. The CDR3 is CASSQGDQPQHF. DNA for the CDR3: TGTGCCAGCAGCCAGGGCGATCAGCCCCAGCATTTT.

This chain uses TRBV21-1 with TRBJ1-5. TRBV21-1 is labeled a pseudogene. The CDR3 totals 11 residues. CDR3 residues: CASSSWSSRYF. DNA of the CDR3: TGTGCCAGCAGCTCGTGGTCGTCGAGATATTTT.

The chain employs TRBV9 and TRBJ2-7; TRBD1 is a possible D gene (5 bases). Germline assignment: CDR1 SGDLS and CDR2 YYNGEE. Trimming shortened V by 7 bases and J by 7 bases, and 18 bases separated the two germline ends. CDR3 length: 13 residues. The CDR3 is CASDTTGLGEQYF. The CDR3 DNA reads TGTGCCAGCGACACCACAGGCCTGGGGGAGCAGTACTTC.

This chain links TRBV5-1 with TRBJ1-2, with 9 bases identical to TRBD1. The CDR3 has 14 residues. After removal of 4 bases from V and 4 bases from J, the junction contained 5 bases not matched to a gene. CDR1 is SGHRS and CDR2 is YFSETQ in the germline V gene. The DNA of the CDR3 is TGCGCCAGCAGCGAAGAGGGACAGGGCTATGGCTACACCTTC. It translates to CASSEEGQGYGYTF.

The chain uses TRBV19 and TRBJ1-3; no reliable D call. The V end lost 11 bases, the J end lost 4 bases, and 3 bases lay between the germline ends. CDR3 size: 9 residues. The germline V gene encodes CDR1 LNHDA and CDR2 SQIVND (reference sequence). In DNA, the CDR3 is TGTGCCCCGGGAAACACCATATATTTT. Its protein product is CAPGNTIYF.

The chain joins TRBV7-2 to TRBJ1-1; a weak D match, TRBD1 (5 bases). CDR1 is SGHTA, CDR2 FQGNSA, per germline. The germline V and J ends were trimmed by 3 bases and 5 bases, with 16 bases remaining between them. The CDR3 runs 15 residues. CDR3 DNA: TGTGCCAGCAGCTTGATGGGGCAGGGCTTAACTGAAGCTTTCTTT. It codes for CASSLMGQGLTEAFF.

The chain has TRBV5-1 and TRBJ1-2, with D tentatively TRBD1 (6 bases). The germline CDR1 and CDR2 sequences are SGHRS and YFSETQ. V was clipped by 4 bases and J by 5 bases, with 24 bases between them. The CDR3 covers 17 residues. Written as DNA, the CDR3 is TGCGCCAGCAGCCCATCCCCCCAGGGGAGGGGGGCTTATGGCTACACCTTC. As protein: CASSPSPQGRGAYGYTF.

This chain links TRBV21-1 with TRBJ1-5; the table's TRBD1 call for D was not verified on the DNA. TRBV21-1 is listed as a pseudogene. This CDR3 is 21 amino acids long. CDR3 DNA: TGTGCCAGCAGCAAAGAAGGGCCCCCCCTAGACAGGGAGAATAGCAATCAGCCCCAGCATTTT. Amino acids: CASSKEGPPLDRENSNQPQHF.

J is TRBJ1-6 and V is TRBV5-4, with a possible D match to TRBD1 (5 bases). Trimming stripped 6 bases from V and 5 bases from J, with 18 bases between. The length of the CDR3 is 16 residues. Germline V gene data show CDR1 as SGHNT and CDR2 as YYREEE (reference sequence). The CDR3 region is CASTLSGGTNNSPLHF. The CDR3 DNA follows: TGTGCCAGCACTCTCTCAGGCGGGACCAATAATTCACCCCTCCACTTT.

The chain has TRBV5-1 and TRBJ1-5; possibly TRBD1 for D (5 bases). The CDR3 has 15 residues. The germline V gene has CDR1 SGHRS and CDR2 YFSETQ. The V end lost 3 bases, the J end lost 4 bases, and 14 bases lay between the germline ends. The DNA of the CDR3 is TGCGCCAGCAGCTCGGGGGGACGGGATAATCAGCCCCAGCATTTT. Protein product: CASSSGGRDNQPQHF.

The sample holds a few counts of this clone. The rearrangement joins TRBV7-6 to TRBJ1-6, with 10 bases aligning to TRBD1. Germline V CDR1 and CDR2: SGHVS, FNYEAQ. J was trimmed by 8 bases and V by 1 base; bases with no gene match: 5. The CDR3 contains 16 residues. CDR3 nucleotides: TGTGCCAGCAGCTTAGGGACAGGGGGTAAGGATTCACCCCTCCACTTT. Amino acid sequence: CASSLGTGGKDSPLHF. The whole variable domain, filled in from reference TRBV7-6 and TRBJ1-6, reads GAGVSQSPRYKVTKRGQDVALRCDPISGHVSLYWYRQALGQGPEFLTYFNYEAQQDKSGLPNDRFSAERPEGSISTLTIQRTEQRDSAMYRCASSLGTGGKDSPLHFGNGTRLTVT.

This clone appeared a single time. The rearrangement links TRBV18 to TRBJ1-5; 8 bases are a match to TRBD1. The CDR3 totals 15 residues. J lost 6 bases, V lost 1 base, and 5 bases had no gene match. The V gene's germline CDR1 is KGHSH and CDR2 LQKENI. The CDR3 DNA sequence: TGTGCCAGCTCACCACAGGGGACAGGTCTTCAGCCCCAGCATTTT. It yields the protein CASSPQGTGLQPQHF.

The rearrangement uses TRBV7-2 and TRBJ2-5; D is undetermined. Trimming removed 1 base at V and 5 bases at J, with 20 bases between. There are 17 residues in the CDR3. Germline CDR1 reads SGHTA; CDR2 reads FQGNSA. The CDR3 here is CASSLESRTDGTETQYF. CDR3 in DNA: TGTGCCAGCAGCTTAGAATCCCGCACCGATGGCACGGAGACCCAGTACTTC.

This chain connects TRBV30 to TRBJ2-3; TRBD1 matches at 8 bases. Trimming took 4 bases from V and 3 from J; bases not matched to a gene: 6. Germline lookup yields CDR1 GTSNPN and CDR2 SVGIG (reference sequence). This CDR3 has 14 residues. The CDR3 loop is CAWTRTGRTDTQYF. CDR3 bases: TGTGCCTGGACCCGGACAGGGCGTACAGATACGCAGTATTTT.